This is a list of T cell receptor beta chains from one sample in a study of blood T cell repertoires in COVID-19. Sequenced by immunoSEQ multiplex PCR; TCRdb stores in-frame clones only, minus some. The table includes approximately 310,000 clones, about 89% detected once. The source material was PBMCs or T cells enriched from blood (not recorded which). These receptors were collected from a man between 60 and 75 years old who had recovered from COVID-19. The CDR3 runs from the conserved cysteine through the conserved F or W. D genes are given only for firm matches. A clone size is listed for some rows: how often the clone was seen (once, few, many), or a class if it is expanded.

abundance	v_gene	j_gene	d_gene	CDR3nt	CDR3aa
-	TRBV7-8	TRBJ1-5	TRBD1	TGTGCCAGCAGCGCGGACAGGGGGCGACTCAATCAGCCCCAGCATTTT	CASSADRGRLNQPQHF
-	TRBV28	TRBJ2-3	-	TGTGCCAGCACTTCCAGTCCGAGCACAGATACGCAGTATTTT	CASTSSPSTDTQYF
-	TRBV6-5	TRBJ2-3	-	TGTGCCAGCACAGCAGGCGGGCCAGATACGCAGTATTTT	CASTAGGPDTQYF
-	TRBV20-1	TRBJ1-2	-	TGCAGTGCAGGGAGCAACTATGGCTACACCTTC	CSAGSNYGYTF
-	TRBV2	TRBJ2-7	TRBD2	TGTGCCAGCAGTGAGGAGACTAGCGGGAGCAACGAGCAGTACTTC	CASSEETSGSNEQYF
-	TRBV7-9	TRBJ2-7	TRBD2	TGTGCCAGCACCCAACCCGGGGGGGACGAGCAGTACTTC	CASTQPGGDEQYF
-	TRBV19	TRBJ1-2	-	TGTGCCAGTAGTACCAACGCTGGCGGCTATGGCTACACCTTC	CASSTNAGGYGYTF
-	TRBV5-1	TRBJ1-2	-	TGCGCCAGCAGCTTGGACAGGGCGGAGTATGGCTACACCTTC	CASSLDRAEYGYTF
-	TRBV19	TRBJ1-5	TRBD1	TGTGCCAGTAGTTTGACAGGGGGCAATCAGCCCCAGCATTTT	CASSLTGGNQPQHF
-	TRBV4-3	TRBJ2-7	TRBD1	TGCGCCAGCAGCCAAGATCCCAGGGGGCGTTACGAGCAGTACTTC	CASSQDPRGRYEQYF
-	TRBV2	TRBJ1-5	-	TGTGCCGCAGGTGGGAGCAATCAGCCCCAGCATTTT	CAAGGSNQPQHF
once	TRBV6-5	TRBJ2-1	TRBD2	TGTGCCAGCATCCTGCCGGGGGGGGATGAGCAGTTCTTC	CASILPGGDEQFF
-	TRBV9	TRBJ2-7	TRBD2	TGTGCCAGCAGCCTAACATCTAGCGGGAGTACCAACGAGCAGTACTTC	CASSLTSSGSTNEQYF
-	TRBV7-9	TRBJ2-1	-	TGTGCCAGCACCCGGAGCCCACTCAATGAGCAGTTCTTC	CASTRSPLNEQFF
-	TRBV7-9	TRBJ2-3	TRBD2	TGTGCCAGCAGCCCAATAGGCGGGAGGGATGCCGGCACAGATACGCAGTATTTT	CASSPIGGRDAGTDTQYF
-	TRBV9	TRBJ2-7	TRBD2	TGTGCCAGCAGCGTCGGTGGGAGGGCCGGGTACGAGCAGTACTTC	CASSVGGRAGYEQYF
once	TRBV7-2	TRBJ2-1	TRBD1	TGTGCCAGCAGCTTATCCCCCCCAACGGGACAGGGATTTAATGAGCAGTTCTTC	CASSLSPPTGQGFNEQFF
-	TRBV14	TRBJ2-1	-	TGTGCCAGCAGCCAAGCAGGAGCGAACAGGGCGTTCTTC	CASSQAGANRAFF
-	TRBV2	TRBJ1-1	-	TGTGCCCTGAACCAGGGGCCGACTGAAGCTTTCTTT	CALNQGPTEAFF
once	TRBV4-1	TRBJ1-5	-	TGCGCCAGCAGCCAGGGGACTTATAGCAATCAGCCCCAGCATTTT	CASSQGTYSNQPQHF
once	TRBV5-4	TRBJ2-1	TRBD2	TGTGCCAGCAGCATTGCTCCTAGCGGGAGCGATGAGCAGTTCTTC	CASSIAPSGSDEQFF
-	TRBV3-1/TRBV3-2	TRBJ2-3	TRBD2	TGTGCCAGCAGCCCCGTAGGTAGCGGGAGGGCGAAAGATACGCAGTATTTT	CASSPVGSGRAKDTQYF
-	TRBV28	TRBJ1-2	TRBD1	TGTGCCAGCAGAGGGACAGATGGCTACACCTTC	CASRGTDGYTF
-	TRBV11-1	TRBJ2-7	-	TGTGCCAGCAGCCCTACAGGGACCTACGAGCAGTACTTC	CASSPTGTYEQYF
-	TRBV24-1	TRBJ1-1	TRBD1	TGTGCCACCAGTGACGCCGGGACAGGGGTGCCTGAAGCTTTCTTT	CATSDAGTGVPEAFF
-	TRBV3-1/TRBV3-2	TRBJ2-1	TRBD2	TGTGCCAGCAGCCACTTAGCCGGACTAGTCTACAATGAGCAGTTCTTC	CASSHLAGLVYNEQFF
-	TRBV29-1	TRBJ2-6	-	TGCAGCGTTGTGGACAGCAGCTCTGGGGCCAACGTCCTGACTTTC	CSVVDSSSGANVLTF
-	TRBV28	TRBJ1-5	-	TGTGCCAGCAAATCGCCAGGGCGGTTATTTCAGCCCCAGCATTTT	CASKSPGRLFQPQHF
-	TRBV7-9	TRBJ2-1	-	TGTGCCAGCAGTTTCGACACCTACAATGAGCAGTTCTTC	CASSFDTYNEQFF
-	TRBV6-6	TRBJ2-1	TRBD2	TGTGCCAGCAGCTGGACTAGCGGGAGTGAGCAGTTCTTC	CASSWTSGSEQFF
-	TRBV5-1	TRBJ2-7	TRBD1	TGCGCCAGCAGCTTGGGGACAGGGGTCTCCTACGAGCAGTACTTC	CASSLGTGVSYEQYF
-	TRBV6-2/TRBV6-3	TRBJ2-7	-	TGTGCCAGCAGTTACCCTAATAACGAGCAGTACTTC	CASSYPNNEQYF
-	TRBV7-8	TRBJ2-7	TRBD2	TGTGCCAGCACCCTGGGAGGGGCGGTAACTGGGGGCTACGAGCAGTACTTC	CASTLGGAVTGGYEQYF
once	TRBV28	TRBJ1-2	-	TGTGCCAGCACCTCAAGTCAGGTCTATGGCTACACCTTC	CASTSSQVYGYTF
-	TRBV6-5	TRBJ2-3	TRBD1	TGTGCCAGCGAGACAGGGGCAGTAATTTGGTATTTT	CASETGAVIWYF
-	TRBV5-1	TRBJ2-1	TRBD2	TGCGCCAGCAGCTTTACTAGCGGGGACTACAATGAGCAGTTCTTC	CASSFTSGDYNEQFF
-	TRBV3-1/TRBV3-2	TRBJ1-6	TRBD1	TGTGCCAGCAGCCAGACGGGACAGGGTAATTCACCCCTCCACTTT	CASSQTGQGNSPLHF
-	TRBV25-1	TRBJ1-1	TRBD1	TGTGCCAGCATACCCGGACAGGGCACTGAAGCTTTCTTT	CASIPGQGTEAFF
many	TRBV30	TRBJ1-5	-	TGTGCCTGGAGTGATTGGACACTTAGGGAGGGTCAGCCCCAGCATTTT	CAWSDWTLREGQPQHF
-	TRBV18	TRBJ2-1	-	TGTGCCAGCTCACCAGAACGGGCGGGTTACAATGAGCAGTTCTTC	CASSPERAGYNEQFF
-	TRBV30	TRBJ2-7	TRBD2	TGTGCCTGGAGTAAACTAGCGGGACTATACGAGCAGTACTTC	CAWSKLAGLYEQYF
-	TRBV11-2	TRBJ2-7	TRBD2	TGTGCCAGCAAGCTTATGCCTAGCGGGAGGCACCCCTACGAGCAGTACTTC	CASKLMPSGRHPYEQYF
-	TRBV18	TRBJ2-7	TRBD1	TGTGCCAGCTCACCGAGGGCCGGGACAGGGGGATCTGAGCAGTACTTC	CASSPRAGTGGSEQYF
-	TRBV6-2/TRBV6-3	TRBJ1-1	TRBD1	TGTGCCAGCAGTTACCCCTCGGACAGGCTGAACACTGAAGCTTTCTTT	CASSYPSDRLNTEAFF
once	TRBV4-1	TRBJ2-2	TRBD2	TGCGCCAGCAGCCACGGACTAGCGGGAGGGCTTGTGGGGGAGCTGTTTTTT	CASSHGLAGGLVGELFF